Listed here are 21 T cell receptor beta chains from one sample, sequenced in a study of CD8+CD57+ T cells in acquired aplastic anemia. It was genomic DNA that served as the template for profiling TCR beta VDJ and CDR3. TCRdb independently ran MiXCR on the reads; one entry per CDR3 protein. There are around 140,000 distinct CDR3 sequences in the sample; 40% to 45% occur only once, and under 9% lies in the top ten. Material: sorted CD4+, CD8+, or CD8+CD57+ T cells (not recorded which) from PBMCs. The origin of the receptors is a human donor in good health, serving as a control.

This clonotype has ten or more counts. V is TRBV5-1 and J is TRBJ1-1, with 9 bases lining up with TRBD1. The CDR3 extends over 15 amino acids. Germline-derived CDR1 and CDR2 are SGHRS and YFSETQ. With 4 bases clipped from V and 1 base from J, the junction kept 5 bases outside the gene matches. The CDR3 DNA reads TGCGCCAGCAGCGTGATGGGACAGGGGAACACTGAAGCTTTCTTT. This encodes CASSVMGQGNTEAFF.

Concerning this clonotype: This may be a read error: a much more frequent sequence differs by one nucleotide. The V gene is TRBV12-3 or TRBV12-4, the J gene TRBJ1-4; D uncertain. This CDR3 has 13 amino acids. The CDR3 nucleotides are TGTGCCTGCAGTTTGGGTTTTGGTGAAAAACTGTTTTTT. Protein: CACSLGFGEKLFF.

Only a few counts were recorded for this clonotype. The rearrangement joins TRBV27 to TRBJ2-1; TRBD2 matches at 11 bases. Germline trimming cut 5 bases from V and 7 bases from J; bases unmatched to any gene: 7. CDR1 MNHEY and CDR2 SMNVEV come from the germline V gene (reference sequence). The CDR3 is 15 residues long. The CDR3 reads CASSHPGLADNEQFF. CDR3 nucleotide sequence: TGTGCCAGCAGTCATCCGGGACTAGCGGATAATGAGCAGTTCTTC.

The sample holds many counts of this clonotype. This rearrangement joins TRBV29-1 to TRBJ2-3; D possibly corresponds to TRBD2 (6 bases). V was cut by 2 bases and J by 6 bases, with 12 bases left in between. Per germline, CDR1 SQVTM and CDR2 ANQGSEA. CDR3 length: 13 residues. CDR3 region: CSVEKDYPDTQYF. The DNA for the CDR3 is TGCAGCGTTGAAAAGGACTACCCCGATACGCAGTATTTT.

This rearrangement joins TRBV10-3 to TRBJ2-3; no clear D. The germline V gene encodes CDR1 ENHRY and CDR2 SYGVKD. This CDR3 is 10 amino acids long. V was trimmed by 8 bases and J by 3 bases, leaving 3 bases between them. CDR3 DNA sequence: TGTGCCATCGGGACAGATACGCAGTATTTT. Its protein is CAIGTDTQYF.

This clonotype was recorded many times. Here the CDR3 reads CSATGGNYEKLFF. The CDR3 DNA reads TGCAGTGCCACGGGGGGTAATTATGAAAAACTGTTTTTT. The rearrangement joins TRBV20-1 to TRBJ1-4; D possibly corresponds to TRBD1 (5 bases). The germline V gene has CDR1 DFQATT and CDR2 SNEGSKA (reference sequence). This CDR3 contains 13 residues. The germline V and J ends were trimmed by 6 bases and 6 bases, with 14 bases remaining between them.

The sample holds many counts of this clonotype. The V gene is TRBV19, the J gene TRBJ2-2; 8 positions match TRBD1. Germline CDR1 reads LNHDA; CDR2 reads SQIVND (reference sequence). After removal of 3 bases from V and 4 bases from J, the junction contained 7 bases not matched to a gene. This CDR3 contains 16 residues. CDR3 protein: CASSIARGRLTGELFF. The DNA of the CDR3 is TGTGCCAGTAGTATTGCCAGGGGGCGGCTCACCGGGGAGCTGTTTTTT.

Comment on this clonotype: A much more abundant neighbour one base away suggests this may be a read error. The V call is TRBV12-3 or TRBV12-4, the J call TRBJ1-3; D ambiguous. The CDR3 consists of 13 residues. The CDR3 region has the DNA TGTGCCAGCAGTTTTCAGGAGGGAAACACCATGTATTTT. Protein product: CASSFQEGNTMYF.

This clonotype was seen at least ten times. V is TRBV5-1 and J is TRBJ1-6, with D possibly being TRBD1 (5 bases). Germline V gene data show CDR1 as SGHRS and CDR2 as YFSETQ. The CDR3 runs 16 residues. V lost 2 bases, J lost 6 bases, and 15 bases lay in between. CDR3 in amino acids: CASSFDPSGGNSPLHF. CDR3 DNA sequence: TGCGCCAGCAGCTTTGACCCCTCGGGGGGTAATTCACCCCTCCACTTT.

As for this clonotype: A much larger clone lies one base from this, so it may be a read error. V gene TRBV7-9 combines with J gene TRBJ1-1, with TRBD1 as a possible D gene (6 bases). Trimming cost V 5 bases and J 10 bases, with 20 bases left between them. This CDR3 has 14 amino acids. Germline values: CDR1 SEHNR, CDR2 FQNEAQ (reference sequence). The CDR3 spells CASSPLQGPIAAFF. As DNA, the CDR3 is TGTGCCAGCAGCCCCCTCCAGGGGCCTATTGCAGCTTTCTTT. Combining the CDR3 with reference TRBV7-9 and TRBJ1-1 gives the whole variable domain DTGVSQNPRHKITKRGQNVTFRCDPISEHNRLYWYRQTLGQGPEFLTYFQNEAQLEKSRLLSDRFSAERPKGSFSTLEIQRTEQGDSAMYLCASSPLQGPIAAFFGQGTRLTVV.

V is TRBV19 and J is TRBJ2-5; 14 bases are a match to TRBD2. Germline V gives CDR1 LNHDA, CDR2 SQIVND (reference sequence). This CDR3 is 15 amino acids long. V lost 3 bases and J lost 4; bases outside the gene matches: 1. Written as DNA, the CDR3 is TGTGCCAGTAGTATTGGGACTAGCGGGGGAGAGACCCAGTACTTC. Protein product: CASSIGTSGGETQYF.

This clonotype was detected many times. A read error is possible here, since a much larger clone lies one base away. The chain employs TRBV2 and TRBJ1-5; no clear D. This CDR3 is built from 14 residues. Germline V gives CDR1 SNHLY, CDR2 FYNNEI. As DNA, the CDR3 is TGTGCCAGCAGACTAGGATCTAGCAATCAGCCCCCGCATTTT. Amino acids: CASRLGSSNQPPHF.

This clonotype occurred many times. J is TRBJ2-3 and V is TRBV6-1, with D possibly called TRBD1 or TRBD2 (6 bases each). Looked up from germline, CDR1 is MNHNS and CDR2 is SASEGT. The CDR3 length is 14 residues. CDR3 bases: TGTGCTAGCGCAGGGGACTTTAGCACAGATACGCAGTATTTT. Translated, it gives CASAGDFSTDTQYF.

CDR3: CSGRQGRNEQYF. Written as DNA, the CDR3 is TGCAGCGGTCGACAGGGGAGGAACGAGCAGTACTTC. This chain links TRBV29-1 with TRBJ2-7, with TRBD1 matching over 8 bases. The V gene's germline CDR1 is SQVTM and CDR2 ANQGSEA. The CDR3 length is 12 residues. V trimming: 7 bases; J trimming: 5 bases; junction bases outside the gene matches: 7.

This clonotype appeared many times. The chain joins TRBV19 to TRBJ1-2; 9 nucleotides match TRBD1. Germline-derived CDR1 and CDR2 are LNHDA and SQIVND (reference sequence). Trimming took 6 bases from V and 3 from J; bases not matched to a gene: 11. The CDR3 covers 16 residues. The CDR3 DNA sequence: TGTGCCAGTAGCTCGCTGCGGACAGGGGACGACTATGGCTACACCTTC. This gives the protein CASSSLRTGDDYGYTF. The whole variable domain, filled in from reference TRBV19 and TRBJ1-2, reads DGGITQSPKYLFRKEGQNVTLSCEQNLNHDAMYWYRQDPGQGLRLIYYSQIVNDFQKGDIAEGYSVSREKKESFPLTVTSAQKNPTAFYLCASSSLRTGDDYGYTFGSGTRLTVV.

This clonotype was detected many times. In DNA form, the CDR3 reads TGTGCCAGCAGCTTGGAGGCGGACGAGCAGTACTTC. This codes for CASSLEADEQYF. The rearrangement joins TRBV5-5 to TRBJ2-7; D ambiguous. The germline V and J ends were trimmed by 0 bases and 5 bases, with 6 bases remaining between them. This CDR3 has 12 residues. Germline assignment: CDR1 SGHKS and CDR2 YYEKEE (reference sequence).

This chain links TRBV10-3 with TRBJ2-7; TRBD2 matches 15 bases. The CDR3 covers 16 residues. Trimming cost V 3 bases and J 5 bases; bases outside gene matches: 5. The germline V gene encodes CDR1 ENHRY and CDR2 SYGVKD. The CDR3 here is CAISEGTSGRSHEQYF. The DNA of the CDR3 is TGTGCCATCAGTGAAGGGACTAGCGGGAGGTCGCACGAGCAGTACTTC.

Turning to this clonotype: Relative to the germline gene, one junction end is altered; a read error may explain this. The chain has TRBV4-1 and TRBJ1-4; 9 nucleotides match TRBD1. Germline loops: CDR1 MGHRA, CDR2 YSYEKL. This CDR3 comprises 19 residues. CDR3 sequence reads: CASSQERTGASSTNEELFF. The DNA for the CDR3 is TGCGCCAGCAGCCAAGAAAGGACAGGGGCTTCTTCAACTAATGAAGAACTGTTTTTT.

This clonotype was seen ten or more times. The V and J genes are TRBV12-3 or TRBV12-4 and TRBJ1-2; no clear D. V was cut by 0 bases and J by 1 base, with 12 bases left in between. The CDR3 is 16 amino acids. DNA for the CDR3: TGTGCCAGCAGTTTAGCGCTGGAGGGCGTTAACTATGGCTACACCTTC. Translated: CASSLALEGVNYGYTF.

The rearrangement joins TRBV25-1 to TRBJ2-7, with 10 nucleotides matching TRBD1. The V segment lost 7 bases and the J segment 5 bases; nucleotides outside the gene matches: 8. Germline V CDR1 and CDR2: MGHDK, SYGVNS. The CDR3 loop spans 14 amino acids. The CDR3 DNA follows: TGTGCCAGCACATTTGGGGACAGGGGCCACGAGCAGTACTTC. Translating gives CASTFGDRGHEQYF.

V usage is TRBV19 and J usage is TRBJ1-5, with 11 bases matching TRBD1. CDR1 is LNHDA, CDR2 SQIVND, per germline (reference sequence). V was pared by 5 bases and J by 6 bases, with 3 bases of the junction left unmatched. This CDR3 has 14 residues. CDR3 loop: CASSGQGAAQPQHF. CDR3 in DNA: TGTGCCAGTAGTGGACAGGGGGCGGCTCAGCCCCAGCATTTT.